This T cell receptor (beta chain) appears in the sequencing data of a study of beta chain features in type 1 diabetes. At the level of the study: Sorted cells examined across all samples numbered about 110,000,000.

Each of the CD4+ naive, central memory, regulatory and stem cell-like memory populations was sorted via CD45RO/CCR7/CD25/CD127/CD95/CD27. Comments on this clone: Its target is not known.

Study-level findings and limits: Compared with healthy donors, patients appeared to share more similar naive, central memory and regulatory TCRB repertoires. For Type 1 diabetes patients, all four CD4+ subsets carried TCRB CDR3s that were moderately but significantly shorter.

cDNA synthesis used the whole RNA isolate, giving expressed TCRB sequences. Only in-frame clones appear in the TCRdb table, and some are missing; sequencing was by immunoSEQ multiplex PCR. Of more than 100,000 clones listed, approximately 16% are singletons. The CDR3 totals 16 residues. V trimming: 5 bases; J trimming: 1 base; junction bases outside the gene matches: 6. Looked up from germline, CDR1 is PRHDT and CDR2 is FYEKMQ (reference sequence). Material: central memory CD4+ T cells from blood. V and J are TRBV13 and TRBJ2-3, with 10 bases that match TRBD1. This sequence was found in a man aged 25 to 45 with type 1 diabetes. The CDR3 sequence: CASSPTGTGGTDTQYF. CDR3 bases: TGTGCCAGCAGCCCGACCGGGACAGGGGGCACAGATACGCAGTATTTT.